This T cell receptor beta chain derives from a study of shared clonotypes between healthy human individuals. Study details: Plates per donor: three CD4 naive, three CD4 memory, two CD8 naive, one CD8 memory.

Only in-frame clones appear in the TCRdb table, and some are missing; sequencing was by immunoSEQ multiplex PCR. The repertoire holds 150,000 to 200,000 clones, with 66% as singletons. The receptor was derived from a man between 25 and 39 years old in good health. The sample was memory CD4+ T cells sorted from blood. Described subset: CD45RA-negative fraction.

The CDR3 reads CASTKEGSGSHEQFF. The CDR3 region has the DNA TGTGCCAGCACCAAGGAAGGTAGCGGGAGTCATGAGCAGTTCTTC. The chain carries TRBV2 and TRBJ2-1; 9 positions agree with TRBD2. Germline loops: CDR1 SNHLY, CDR2 FYNNEI. V dropped 7 bases and J dropped 8; count of bases not matched to a gene: 12. This CDR3 is built from 15 residues.